These 26 T cell receptor beta chains were sequenced from one sample in a study of T cell repertoires in cytomegalovirus infection. Each CDR3 protein gets one entry after TCRdb re-called the reads with MiXCR. This sample has around 530,000 distinct CDR3 sequences, with approximately 15% found just once. The sample taken for sequencing was CD8+ T cells from PBMCs. Every receptor here comes from a human donor in good health (CMV status not recorded). Some clones in this sample may be carry-over from other donors' samples.

This clonotype has more than one count but fewer than ten. This chain joins TRBV9 and TRBJ2-2; 8 positions agree with TRBD2. CDR1 is SGDLS and CDR2 is YYNGEE in the germline V gene. The CDR3 length is 17 residues. J gave up 5 bases and V 0 bases, and 9 bases lay outside the gene matches. CDR3 loop: CASSVAKAGGHTGELFF. Here the CDR3 DNA reads TGTGCCAGCAGCGTAGCAAAGGCGGGAGGTCATACCGGGGAGCTGTTTTTT.

This clonotype was counted many times. This chain uses TRBV19 with TRBJ1-1, with D possibly TRBD1 on 5 matching bases. Germline-derived CDR1 and CDR2 are LNHDA and SQIVND (reference sequence). The CDR3 is 15 amino acids. V lost 5 bases and J 1 base, leaving 14 bases between the germline ends. CDR3 DNA: TGTGCCAGTAGTCTTGGGTTTAGGGGGAACACTGAAGCTTTCTTT. The encoded protein is CASSLGFRGNTEAFF.

J is TRBJ1-5 and V is TRBV2; 7 nucleotides line up with TRBD1. Germline CDR1 is SNHLY and CDR2 is FYNNEI. Trimming cost V 4 bases and J 0 bases; bases outside gene matches: 6. This CDR3 has 16 amino acids. The CDR3 protein is CASSVRRTGSNQPQHF. The CDR3 nucleotides read TGTGCCAGCAGTGTTAGGCGGACAGGTAGCAATCAGCCCCAGCATTTT.

This clonotype was observed at least ten times. This chain uses TRBV2 with TRBJ1-2, with D unclear. Germline CDR1 reads SNHLY; CDR2 reads FYNNEI. Trimming took 8 bases from V and 3 from J, leaving 4 bases between them. The CDR3 extends over 10 amino acids. CDR3 in amino acids: CASVDYGYTF. As DNA, the CDR3 is TGTGCCAGCGTAGACTATGGCTACACCTTC. Full variable domain (outside the CDR3, taken from reference TRBV2 and TRBJ1-2): EPEVTQTPSHQVTQMGQEVILRCVPISNHLYFYWYRQILGQKVEFLVSFYNNEISEKSEIFDDQFSVERPDGSNFTLKIRSTKLEDSAMYFCASVDYGYTFGSGTRLTVV.

The chain couples TRBV9 to TRBJ1-2; tentatively, D is TRBD1 (5 bases). The length of the CDR3 is 14 residues. The germline gives CDR1 SGDLS, CDR2 YYNGEE. V was pared by 3 bases and J by 8 bases, with 17 bases between. The CDR3 here is CASSAYRTSRGYTF. The DNA for the CDR3 is TGTGCCAGCAGCGCATACAGGACCTCCAGAGGCTACACCTTC.

V and J are TRBV5-1 and TRBJ1-6; D may be TRBD1 (5 bases). Germline loops: CDR1 SGHRS, CDR2 YFSETQ. Trimming took off 5 bases at V and 8 bases at J, with 23 bases between the two ends. The CDR3 spans 17 residues. The CDR3 sequence: CASSTRDSRATYSPLHF. Here the CDR3 DNA reads TGCGCCAGCAGTACCCGGGACTCCCGAGCGACCTATTCACCCCTCCACTTT.

Only a few counts were recorded for this clonotype. V and J are TRBV7-9 and TRBJ1-1, with 8 bases aligning to TRBD1. In germline, CDR1 is SEHNR, CDR2 FQNEAQ (reference sequence). Unmatched junction bases numbered 11, after V lost 5 bases and J lost 6 bases. This CDR3 is built from 15 residues. CDR3 coding DNA: TGTGCCAGCAGCGCTTTGACAGGGGCGCGGGCTGAAGCTTTCTTT. Translated, it gives CASSALTGARAEAFF.

A few counts support this clonotype. The chain combines TRBV20-1 with TRBJ2-7; D remains unclear. Trimming took off 4 bases at V and 0 bases at J, with 10 bases between the two ends. The CDR3 spans 13 residues. Germline CDR1 is DFQATT and CDR2 is SNEGSKA (reference sequence). Here the CDR3 reads CSAKDRLSYEQYF. CDR3 bases: TGCAGTGCTAAGGACCGCCTCTCCTACGAGCAGTACTTC.

The V call is TRBV25-1, the J call TRBJ1-1; TRBD1 is a possible D gene (5 bases). The CDR3 extends over 13 amino acids. Germline values: CDR1 MGHDK, CDR2 SYGVNS. V was pared by 7 bases and J by 0 bases, with 9 bases between. The CDR3 DNA is TGTGCCAGCACCGCAGGGCTGAACACTGAAGCTTTCTTT. It translates to CASTAGLNTEAFF. Full variable domain (outside the CDR3, taken from reference TRBV25-1 and TRBJ1-1): EADIYQTPRYLVIGTGKKITLECSQTMGHDKMYWYQQDPGMELHLIHYSYGVNSTEKGDLSSESTVSRIRTEHFPLTLESARPSHTSQYLCASTAGLNTEAFFGQGTRLTVV.

The chain joins TRBV5-6 to TRBJ2-7; 8 positions match TRBD2. Trimming cost V 0 bases and J 2 bases; bases outside gene matches: 7. The CDR3 is 16 residues long. Per germline, CDR1 SGHDT and CDR2 YYEEEE. The CDR3 nucleotides read TGTGCCAGCAGCTTGGGTGCGGGAGGCATAACCTACGAGCAGTACTTC. It translates to CASSLGAGGITYEQYF.

This clonotype turned up a few times. V and J are TRBV12-3 or TRBV12-4 and TRBJ2-1; weak D call: TRBD2 (5 bases). The CDR3 spans 15 residues. Trimming shortened V by 4 bases and J by 1 base, and 11 bases separated the two germline ends. The chain's CDR3 is CASSSIRRSYNEQFF. CDR3 in DNA: TGTGCCAGCAGTTCCATAAGGAGGTCCTACAATGAGCAGTTCTTC.

This clonotype came up many times. J is TRBJ1-5 and V is TRBV12-3 or TRBV12-4, with TRBD1 matching 8 bases. V shed 5 bases, J shed 3 bases, and the junction held 12 bases outside the gene matches. This CDR3 has 17 amino acids. The CDR3 reads CASSGSKDREDNQPQHF. The CDR3 DNA sequence: TGTGCCAGCAGTGGGTCTAAGGACAGGGAAGACAATCAGCCCCAGCATTTT.

The chain joins TRBV7-1 to TRBJ2-4; D possibly corresponds to TRBD1 (5 bases). TRBV7-1 is marked as an open reading frame, function uncertain. The CDR3 is 15 residues long. Deletions cut 9 bases from V and 3 bases from J, with 18 bases between. The CDR3 nucleotides are TGTGCCAGAAGCCAAGTACAGGTCGGCAAAAACATTCAGTACTTC. Protein sequence: CARSQVQVGKNIQYF.

This clonotype has ten or more counts. The V call is TRBV9, the J call TRBJ1-2; D is undetermined. This CDR3 spans 12 amino acids. V gave up 4 bases and J gave up 4 bases, with 8 bases separating them. Germline-derived CDR1 and CDR2 are SGDLS and YYNGEE. The CDR3 bases are TGTGCCAGCAGCCCACCCCCCTATGGCTACACCTTC. Its translation is CASSPPPYGYTF. Complete variable domain (other parts from reference TRBV9 and TRBJ1-2): DSGVTQTPKHLITATGQRVTLRCSPRSGDLSVYWYQQSLDQGLQFLIQYYNGEERAKGNILERFSAQQFPDLHSELNLSSLELGDSALYFCASSPPPYGYTFGSGTRLTVV.

There are a few counts of this clonotype. This rearrangement joins TRBV20-1 to TRBJ2-7, with D maybe TRBD2 (5 bases). Trimming pared 3 bases from V and 2 bases from J, leaving 8 bases between. Germline CDR1 and CDR2: DFQATT and SNEGSKA (reference sequence). CDR3 length: 12 amino acids. The DNA of the CDR3 is TGCAGTGCTAGTCCGAGGGCCTACGAGCAGTACTTC. Translating gives CSASPRAYEQYF.

This clonotype was detected ten times or more. The rearrangement uses TRBV7-9 and TRBJ2-7, with D perhaps TRBD2 (6 bases). The ends were cut back, 7 bases at V and 5 bases at J, with 18 bases in the middle. The germline gives CDR1 SEHNR, CDR2 FQNEAQ (reference sequence). The CDR3 extends over 14 amino acids. The CDR3 spells CASTASGGPDEQYF. CDR3 nucleotide sequence: TGTGCCAGCACCGCATCCGGAGGGCCCGACGAGCAGTACTTC.

This clonotype was counted ten times or more. The chain carries TRBV7-6 and TRBJ2-1; tentatively, D is TRBD1 or TRBD2 (5 bases each). The V gene's germline CDR1 is SGHVS and CDR2 FNYEAQ. The CDR3 runs to 13 residues. V was clipped by 5 bases and J by 5 bases, with 10 bases between them. This chain's CDR3 is CASSPGTNNEQFF. In nucleotides, the CDR3 is TGTGCCAGCAGCCCAGGGACCAACAATGAGCAGTTCTTC. The complete variable domain, with remaining parts taken from reference TRBV7-6 and TRBJ2-1, reads GAGVSQSPRYKVTKRGQDVALRCDPISGHVSLYWYRQALGQGPEFLTYFNYEAQQDKSGLPNDRFSAERPEGSISTLTIQRTEQRDSAMYRCASSPGTNNEQFFGPGTRLTVL.

V gene TRBV20-1 combines with J gene TRBJ2-2; no reliable D call. V was trimmed by 5 bases and J by 1 base, leaving 14 bases between them. The CDR3 loop spans 15 amino acids. The V gene's germline CDR1 is DFQATT and CDR2 SNEGSKA (reference sequence). The CDR3 sequence is CSASQVSENTGELFF. The CDR3 DNA sequence: TGCAGTGCTTCTCAGGTTTCCGAGAACACCGGGGAGCTGTTTTTT.

This clonotype was counted many times. The genes are TRBV11-2 and TRBJ2-5, with D perhaps TRBD2 (6 bases). Germline lookup yields CDR1 SGHAT and CDR2 FQNNGV. V gave up 0 bases and J gave up 0 bases, with 11 bases separating them. The CDR3 covers 16 residues. The chain's CDR3 is CASSLEVAAYQETQYF. The CDR3 DNA reads as TGTGCCAGCAGCTTAGAGGTAGCGGCGTACCAAGAGACCCAGTACTTC. Full variable domain (remainder filled in from reference TRBV11-2 and TRBJ2-5): EAGVAQSPRYKIIEKRQSVAFWCNPISGHATLYWYQQILGQGPKLLIQFQNNGVVDDSQLPKDRFSAERLKGVDSTLKIQPAKLEDSAVYLCASSLEVAAYQETQYFGPGTRLLVL.

This clonotype has more than one count but fewer than ten. This chain connects TRBV27 to TRBJ2-7; 8 bases fit TRBD2. The CDR3 totals 14 residues. V dropped 5 bases and J dropped 1; count of bases not matched to a gene: 4. Germline V gene lookup returns CDR1 MNHEY and CDR2 SMNVEV (reference sequence). The CDR3 sequence is CASSPAGDSYEQYF. Written as DNA, the CDR3 is TGTGCCAGCAGTCCAGCGGGGGATTCCTACGAGCAGTACTTC.

This clonotype turned up a few times. The chain joins TRBV12-3 or TRBV12-4 to TRBJ1-1, with TRBD1 as a possible D gene (5 bases). V gave up 6 bases and J gave up 9 bases, with 14 bases separating them. This CDR3 has 12 amino acids. In DNA form, the CDR3 reads TGTGCCAGCAGGCGCCGGGACGGCCAAGCTTTCTTT. Amino acids: CASRRRDGQAFF.

V usage is TRBV7-4 and J usage is TRBJ2-7, with D unclear. Germline V gene sequence: CDR1 SGHVT, CDR2 SQSDAQ. CDR3 length: 14 amino acids. Trimming took off 4 bases at V and 5 bases at J, with 15 bases between the two ends. CDR3 region: CASSSGPNADEQYF. The CDR3 coding sequence is TGTGCCAGCAGCTCCGGCCCGAATGCCGACGAGCAGTACTTC.

Concerning this clonotype itself: A much larger clone differs by one base, so this may be a read error. The genes are TRBV4-1 and TRBJ1-1; D is uncertain. The CDR3 loop spans 15 amino acids. Germline V lookup: CDR1 MGHRA, CDR2 YSYEKL. CDR3 nucleotides: TGCGCCAGCGGCCAAGAATTGCGGACCAACACTGAAGCTTTCTTT. Translated: CASGQELRTNTEAFF.

This clonotype was detected a few times. V gene TRBV11-2 combines with J gene TRBJ1-5; the D gene is possibly TRBD1 (5 bases). The CDR3 loop spans 13 amino acids. Deletions cut 5 bases from V and 2 bases from J, with 7 bases between. From germline, CDR1 is SGHAT and CDR2 FQNNGV. The CDR3 DNA is TGTGCCAGCAGCCAGGGACGCAATCAGCCCCAGCATTTT. Protein: CASSQGRNQPQHF.

This clonotype was recorded a few times. The rearrangement uses TRBV15 and TRBJ2-7; maybe TRBD1 (6 bases). The germline CDR1 and CDR2 sequences are LNHNV and YYDKDF (reference sequence). Trimming cost V 8 bases and J 7 bases, with 21 bases left between them. This CDR3 comprises 14 residues. DNA for the CDR3: TGTGCCACCCGCTACGGTCAGGGGATGGGTGAGCAGTACTTC. Its translation: CATRYGQGMGEQYF.

This clonotype appeared many times. V is TRBV5-1 and J is TRBJ2-3; TRBD2 agrees at 12 bases. V was pared by 2 bases and J by 1 base, with 2 bases of the junction left unmatched. Germline V gene lookup returns CDR1 SGHRS and CDR2 YFSETQ. The CDR3 is 16 residues long. Written as DNA, the CDR3 is TGCGCCAGCAGCTTCGGACTAGCGGGGCGCACAGATACGCAGTATTTT. This codes for CASSFGLAGRTDTQYF. Full variable domain (remainder filled in from reference TRBV5-1 and TRBJ2-3): KAGVTQTPRYLIKTRGQQVTLSCSPISGHRSVSWYQQTPGQGLQFLFEYFSETQRNKGNFPGRFSGRQFSNSRSEMNVSTLELGDSALYLCASSFGLAGRTDTQYFGPGTRLTVL.